The 26 T cell receptor beta chains below all came from one sample that was sequenced in a study of cytomegalovirus exposure and HLA in healthy donors. The PCR contained 60 Vbeta and 13 Jbeta primers. Using immunoSEQ multiplex PCR, the repertoire was profiled, and TCRdb retains in-frame clones only, with some absent. The repertoire has 150,000 or so clones, 70% to 80% of them found once; the top ten carry around 1%. The sample taken for sequencing was PBMCs. The receptors here all came from a woman in her thirties or forties in good health and CMV-seronegative.

The CDR3 reads CASIDGSGGNSYNEQFF. The CDR3 DNA reads as TGTGCCAGCATTGACGGTAGCGGGGGAAACTCCTACAATGAGCAGTTCTTC. The chain employs TRBV6-1 and TRBJ2-1; 9 bases match TRBD2. Trimming removed 7 bases from V and 0 bases from J; junction bases left unmatched: 10. CDR1 and CDR2 (germline): MNHNS, SASEGT. The CDR3 contains 17 residues.

This sequence joins TRBV6-1 and TRBJ2-3, with D uncertain. This CDR3 has 14 residues. Germline assignment: CDR1 MNHNS and CDR2 SASEGT. V lost 10 bases and J 0 bases, leaving 14 bases between the germline ends. DNA of the CDR3: TGTGCCATTCGCTCGGGTTCTAGCACAGATACGCAGTATTTT. Its protein is CAIRSGSSTDTQYF.

The gene calls are TRBV29-1 and TRBJ2-7; D remains unclear. The germline CDR1 and CDR2 sequences are SQVTM and ANQGSEA. V lost 4 bases to trimming and J lost 0 bases, with 7 bases between them. The CDR3 runs to 12 residues. CDR3 protein: CSVGLPSYEQYF. Written as DNA, the CDR3 is TGCAGCGTTGGGCTTCCCTCCTACGAGCAGTACTTC.

The rearrangement joins TRBV6-6 to TRBJ2-7; 8 bases align to TRBD2. CDR3 size: 16 residues. V shed 5 bases, J shed 2 bases, and the junction held 11 bases outside the gene matches. Germline assignment: CDR1 MNHNY and CDR2 SVGAGI (reference sequence). The CDR3 DNA reads as TGTGCCAGCAGTCCCTTGGGACTAGGTAAGGCCTACGAGCAGTACTTC. Protein product: CASSPLGLGKAYEQYF.

The chain is built from TRBV5-1 and TRBJ1-3; D remains ambiguous. Germline V gene lookup returns CDR1 SGHRS and CDR2 YFSETQ. Trimming removed 0 bases from V and 1 base from J, with 5 bases in between. The CDR3 extends over 14 amino acids. CDR3 sequence (DNA): TGCGCCAGCAGCTTGGGGGAGTCTGGAAACACCATATATTTT. Amino acid sequence: CASSLGESGNTIYF. The whole variable domain, remainder taken from reference TRBV5-1 and TRBJ1-3, is KAGVTQTPRYLIKTRGQQVTLSCSPISGHRSVSWYQQTPGQGLQFLFEYFSETQRNKGNFPGRFSGRQFSNSRSEMNVSTLELGDSALYLCASSLGESGNTIYFGEGSWLTVV.

This clone was detected only once. The gene calls are TRBV9 and TRBJ2-3; TRBD1 matches at 7 bases. This CDR3 spans 15 amino acids. The trim removed 1 base at V and 2 bases at J, leaving 4 bases unmatched. Germline V gives CDR1 SGDLS, CDR2 YYNGEE. CDR3 sequence: CASSVTGQFTDTQYF. The CDR3 DNA sequence: TGTGCCAGCAGCGTAACGGGACAGTTCACAGATACGCAGTATTTT.

This sequence joins TRBV15 and TRBJ2-1; 10 nucleotides line up with TRBD2. Germline CDR1 and CDR2: LNHNV and YYDKDF (reference sequence). The length of the CDR3 is 17 residues. The ends lost 0 bases at V and 8 bases at J; junction bases unmatched: 10. CDR3 amino acids: CATSRDLRRLAGDEQFF. CDR3 coding DNA: TGTGCCACCAGCAGAGATCTTCGCAGGCTAGCGGGAGATGAGCAGTTCTTC. Drawing the rest from reference TRBV15 and TRBJ2-1, the complete variable domain is DAMVIQNPRYQVTQFGKPVTLSCSQTLNHNVMYWYQQKSSQAPKLLFHYYDKDFNNEADTPDNFQSRRPNTSFCFLDIRSPGLGDTAMYLCATSRDLRRLAGDEQFFGPGTRLTVL.

The chain links TRBV5-1 to TRBJ2-7; 8 nucleotides match TRBD2. CDR3 length: 15 residues. The germline CDR1 and CDR2 sequences are SGHRS and YFSETQ. J was trimmed by 5 bases and V by 5 bases; bases with no gene match: 12. The CDR3 DNA follows: TGCGCCAGCAGTCGCGGCCCGGGAGGGCAGAACGAGCAGTACTTC. This translates into CASSRGPGGQNEQYF.

The chain joins TRBV4-1 to TRBJ1-4; D remains unclear. Per the germline V gene, CDR1 is MGHRA and CDR2 is YSYEKL. The CDR3 has 12 residues. V was trimmed by 7 bases and J by 7 bases, leaving 10 bases between them. CDR3: CASTRRGEKLFF. The DNA for the CDR3 is TGCGCCAGCACCCGACGGGGTGAAAAACTGTTTTTT.

This rearrangement joins TRBV6-5 to TRBJ2-3, with D maybe TRBD1 (5 bases). The ends were cut back, 7 bases at V and 0 bases at J, with 14 bases in the middle. The germline V gene has CDR1 MNHEY and CDR2 SVGAGI. This CDR3 spans 15 amino acids. In DNA form, the CDR3 reads TGTGCCAGCACCTTAGGGGTACCGAGCACAGATACGCAGTATTTT. It specifies CASTLGVPSTDTQYF.

The chain recombines TRBV29-1 with TRBJ2-1; 8 bases fit TRBD2. From germline, CDR1 is SQVTM and CDR2 ANQGSEA. V was clipped by 3 bases and J by 8 bases; unmatched bases: 9. This CDR3 is 14 amino acids long. In nucleotides, the CDR3 is TGCAGCGTTGAGTTAGCGGGAAGGAGGGATGAGCAGTTCTTC. The encoded protein is CSVELAGRRDEQFF.

The chain employs TRBV5-8 and TRBJ1-1; D call uncertain. V shed 7 bases and J shed 3 bases, with 13 bases lying between them. Germline CDR1 reads SGHTS; CDR2 reads YDEGEE. This CDR3 spans 13 amino acids. CDR3 bases: TGTGCCAGCGGACTCGGTCGGGACACTGAAGCTTTCTTT. Translated: CASGLGRDTEAFF.

The chain has TRBV6-5 and TRBJ1-5, with D uncertain. Per the germline V gene, CDR1 is MNHEY and CDR2 is SVGAGI. The CDR3 extends over 13 amino acids. Trimming took off 3 bases at V and 7 bases at J, with 10 bases between the two ends. The CDR3: CASSYGRGQPQHF. DNA of the CDR3: TGTGCCAGCAGTTATGGACGGGGACAGCCCCAGCATTTT.

This clone occurred a few times. CDR3 region: CASRVRGPPGEQYF. CDR3 bases: TGCGCCAGCAGGGTACGCGGACCGCCGGGGGAGCAGTACTTC. The rearrangement joins TRBV5-1 to TRBJ2-7; tentatively, D is TRBD2 (5 bases). The CDR3 length is 14 residues. CDR1 is SGHRS and CDR2 is YFSETQ in the germline V gene. The ends were cut back, 5 bases at V and 7 bases at J, with 19 bases in the middle.

The chain links TRBV9 to TRBJ2-3; possible D gene TRBD1, 5 bases. Germline assignment: CDR1 SGDLS and CDR2 YYNGEE. V lost 4 bases and J lost 2, with 14 bases in between. The CDR3 is 15 residues long. CDR3 sequence: CASSLRQRATDTQYF. CDR3 nucleotides: TGTGCCAGCAGCTTACGACAGCGAGCCACAGATACGCAGTATTTT.

The chain couples TRBV15 to TRBJ2-7; 7 bases align to TRBD2. Germline values: CDR1 LNHNV, CDR2 YYDKDF (reference sequence). V lost 0 bases and J lost 5; bases outside the gene matches: 7. The CDR3 runs to 15 residues. The CDR3 DNA follows: TGTGCCACCAGCAGAGATCGAGGACTAGGGGACGAGCAGTACTTC. This gives the protein CATSRDRGLGDEQYF.

The V gene is TRBV6-6, the J gene TRBJ2-2; TRBD2 agrees at 8 bases. This CDR3 contains 15 residues. The V gene end was trimmed by 8 bases and the J gene end by 1 base; junction bases not matched to a gene: 6. The germline V gene has CDR1 MNHNY and CDR2 SVGAGI (reference sequence). CDR3 loop: CASQGAGGNTGELFF. The DNA for the CDR3 is TGTGCCAGCCAGGGTGCGGGAGGGAACACCGGGGAGCTGTTTTTT.

This clone has a handful of counts. The chain recombines TRBV9 with TRBJ2-5; TRBD2 agrees at 9 bases. CDR1 is SGDLS, CDR2 YYNGEE, per germline. With V trimmed by 4 bases and J by 5 bases, 3 bases remained unmatched. The length of the CDR3 is 13 residues. CDR3 amino acids: CASSSGLAETQYF. CDR3 sequence (DNA): TGTGCCAGCAGCTCAGGACTAGCGGAGACCCAGTACTTC.

The CDR3 bases are TGTGCCAGCAGCCCCTCGGGGGCTAGCGGTGAGACCCAGTACTTC. Translation: CASSPSGASGETQYF. This rearrangement joins TRBV7-3 to TRBJ2-5; TRBD2 is a possible D gene (7 bases). V gave up 5 bases and J gave up 5 bases, with 18 bases separating them. Germline CDR1 SGHTA, CDR2 FQGTGA. This CDR3 comprises 15 residues.

The rearrangement joins TRBV2 to TRBJ1-5, with D maybe TRBD1 (5 bases). The V gene lost 3 bases and the J gene lost 5 bases, with 11 bases spanning the gap. Germline V gene lookup returns CDR1 SNHLY and CDR2 FYNNEI. CDR3 length: 14 residues. The DNA for the CDR3 is TGTGCCAGCAGTGAGGTCAGGGCGGATCAGCCCCAGCATTTT. This translates into CASSEVRADQPQHF.

The CDR3 DNA reads as TGTGCCAGCTCACCATCGGGAGGGCCGGACGAGCAGTACTTC. It translates to CASSPSGGPDEQYF. The chain has TRBV18 and TRBJ2-7; 8 bases align to TRBD2. This CDR3 is 14 amino acids long. The germline CDR1 and CDR2 sequences are KGHSH and LQKENI. Trimming removed 2 bases from V and 5 bases from J; junction bases left unmatched: 5. The full variable domain, in which reference TRBV18 and TRBJ2-7 provide the parts outside the CDR3, is NAGVMQNPRHLVRRRGQEARLRCSPMKGHSHVYWYRQLPEEGLKFMVYLQKENIIDESGMPKERFSAEFPKEGPSILRIQQVVRGDSAAYFCASSPSGGPDEQYFGPGTRLTVT.

J is TRBJ2-7 and V is TRBV27, with 10 bases fitting TRBD2. Per the germline V gene, CDR1 is MNHEY and CDR2 is SMNVEV (reference sequence). Germline trimming cut 7 bases from V and 5 bases from J; bases unmatched to any gene: 8. The CDR3 totals 14 residues. The CDR3 region has the DNA TGTGCCAGCACCGCGGGACTAGCGATACACGAGCAGTACTTC. Translated, it gives CASTAGLAIHEQYF.

The chain employs TRBV18 and TRBJ2-7; possibly TRBD1 for D (6 bases). This CDR3 region has 15 residues. Between the trimmed V and J ends, which lost 2 bases and 0 bases, there was a span of 11 bases. Germline V gene lookup returns CDR1 KGHSH and CDR2 LQKENI. The CDR3 spells CASSPGQTTSYEQYF. As DNA, the CDR3 is TGTGCCAGCTCACCAGGACAGACAACCTCCTACGAGCAGTACTTC.

V gene TRBV29-1 combines with J gene TRBJ2-1; 9 bases fit TRBD1. Germline-derived CDR1 and CDR2 are SQVTM and ANQGSEA. The CDR3 is made up of 13 amino acids. This CDR3 reads CSALGQGFYEQFF. CDR3 coding DNA: TGCAGTGCCTTGGGACAGGGATTCTATGAGCAGTTCTTC.

This chain connects TRBV15 to TRBJ2-1, with unresolved D. This CDR3 has 14 residues. Per germline, CDR1 LNHNV and CDR2 YYDKDF (reference sequence). V was cut by 1 base and J by 0 bases, with 4 bases left in between. CDR3 loop: CATSRAGSYNEQFF. CDR3 DNA: TGTGCCACCAGCAGAGCCGGCTCCTACAATGAGCAGTTCTTC.

The chain couples TRBV6-1 to TRBJ1-2; no reliable D call. The CDR3 has 14 residues. Germline V gene sequence: CDR1 MNHNS, CDR2 SASEGT. Trimming stripped 2 bases from V and 2 bases from J, with 9 bases between. CDR3 nucleotides: TGTGCCAGCAGTGAAAATCTCCTGAACTATGGCTACACCTTC. Its translation: CASSENLLNYGYTF.